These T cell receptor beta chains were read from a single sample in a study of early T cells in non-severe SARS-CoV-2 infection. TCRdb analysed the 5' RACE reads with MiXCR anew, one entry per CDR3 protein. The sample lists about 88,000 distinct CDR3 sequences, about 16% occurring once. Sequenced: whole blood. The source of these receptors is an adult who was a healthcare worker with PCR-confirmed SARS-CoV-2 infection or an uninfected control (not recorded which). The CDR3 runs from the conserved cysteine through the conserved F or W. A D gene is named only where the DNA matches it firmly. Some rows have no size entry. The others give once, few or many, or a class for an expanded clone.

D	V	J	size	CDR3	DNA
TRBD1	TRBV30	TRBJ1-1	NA	CACIRDNRGEAFF	TGTGCCTGCATCCGGGACAACAGGGGAGAAGCTTTCTTT
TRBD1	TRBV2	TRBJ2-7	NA	CASRAGTGTYEQYF	TGTGCCAGCAGAGCCGGGACAGGGACCTACGAGCAGTACTTC
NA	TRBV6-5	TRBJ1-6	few	CASSYSNHPGKGSPLHF	TGTGCCAGCAGTTACTCGAATCATCCAGGGAAAGGGTCACCCCTCCACTTT
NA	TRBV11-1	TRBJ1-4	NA	CASSDLLSQRTNEKLFF	TGTGCCAGCAGCGACCTCCTCTCGCAGAGAACTAATGAAAAACTGTTTTTT
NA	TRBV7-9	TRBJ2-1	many	CASSSRNNEQFF	TGTGCCAGCAGCTCCCGAAACAATGAGCAGTTCTTC
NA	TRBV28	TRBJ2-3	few	CASSPYIADTQYF	TGTGCCAGCAGTCCCTATATCGCTGATACGCAGTATTTT
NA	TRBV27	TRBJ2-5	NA	CASSAKGQPRGTQYF	TGTGCCAGCAGTGCCAAGGGGCAGCCTAGGGGGACCCAGTACTTC
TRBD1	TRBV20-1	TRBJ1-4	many	CSATGQGREKLFF	TGCAGTGCTACTGGACAGGGAAGGGAAAAACTGTTTTTT
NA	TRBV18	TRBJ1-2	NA	CASSQEIGRGAYTF	TGTGCCAGCTCACAAGAAATAGGCCGGGGAGCATACACCTTC
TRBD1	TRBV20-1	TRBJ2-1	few	CSARDRSNEQFF	TGCAGTGCAAGGGACAGGAGCAATGAGCAGTTCTTC
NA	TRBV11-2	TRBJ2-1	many	CASSLVYGEQFF	TGTGCCAGCAGCTTAGTATATGGTGAGCAGTTCTTC
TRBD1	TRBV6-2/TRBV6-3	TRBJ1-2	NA	CASSPGTGFGYTF	TGTGCCAGCAGTCCCGGGACAGGGTTTGGCTACACCTTC
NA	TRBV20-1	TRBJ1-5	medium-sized	CSARDLGRSNQPQHF	TGCAGTGCCCGAGATTTGGGCAGGTCCAATCAGCCCCAGCATTTT
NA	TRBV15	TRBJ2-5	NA	CATSVTRTGSWKTQYF	TGTGCCACCAGCGTAACCCGGACCGGCTCCTGGAAGACCCAGTACTTC
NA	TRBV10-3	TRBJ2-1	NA	CAISERGSYNEQFF	TGTGCCATCAGTGAAAGGGGCTCCTACAATGAGCAGTTCTTC
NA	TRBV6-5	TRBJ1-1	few	CASSRTRGGAAEAFF	TGTGCCAGCAGTCGGACTAGAGGGGGAGCCGCCGAAGCTTTCTTT
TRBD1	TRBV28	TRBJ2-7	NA	CASSLRWGQGGEQYF	TGTGCCAGCAGCTTGCGTTGGGGACAGGGCGGCGAGCAGTACTTC
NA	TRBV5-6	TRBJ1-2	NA	CASSLVVAVHGYTF	TGTGCCAGCAGCTTGGTGGTGGCGGTCCATGGCTACACCTTC
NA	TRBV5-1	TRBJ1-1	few	CASSPEYIISGPEAFF	TGCGCCAGCAGCCCGGAATATATTATATCCGGCCCTGAAGCTTTCTTT
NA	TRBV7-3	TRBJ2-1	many	CASSGDGYNEQFF	TGTGCCAGCAGCGGGGACGGATACAATGAGCAGTTCTTC
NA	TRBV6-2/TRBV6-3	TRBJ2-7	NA	CASKPANYEQYF	TGTGCCAGCAAGCCCGCAAACTACGAGCAGTACTTC
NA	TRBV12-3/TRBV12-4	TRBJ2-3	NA	CASEQNTDTQYF	TGTGCCAGCGAACAGAACACAGATACGCAGTATTTT
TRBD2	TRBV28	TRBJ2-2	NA	CASSSPGLATGELFF	TGTGCCAGCAGTTCTCCAGGACTAGCCACCGGGGAGCTGTTTTTT
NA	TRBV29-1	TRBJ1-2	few	CSVEDLQTRDYGYTF	TGCAGCGTTGAAGATTTGCAAACAAGAGACTATGGCTACACCTTC
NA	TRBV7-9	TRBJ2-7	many	CASSLGGVYEQYF	TGTGCCAGCAGCTTAGGGGGGGTTTACGAGCAGTACTTC
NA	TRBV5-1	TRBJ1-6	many	CASSNYVGGYNSPLHF	TGCGCCAGCAGCAATTACGTCGGGGGCTATAATTCACCCCTCCACTTT
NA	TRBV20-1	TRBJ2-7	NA	CSARARGALSYEQYF	TGCAGTGCTAGAGCTCGGGGGGCCCTATCCTACGAGCAGTACTTC
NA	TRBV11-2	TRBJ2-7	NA	CASSLVVGNYEQYF	TGTGCCAGCAGCTTAGTTGTAGGTAATTACGAGCAGTACTTC
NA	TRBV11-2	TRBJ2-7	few	CASTPYPGLGPYEQYF	TGTGCCAGCACGCCCTACCCGGGACTTGGCCCGTACGAGCAGTACTTC
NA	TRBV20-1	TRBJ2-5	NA	CSARSPLAPGETQYF	TGCAGTGCTAGATCACCGCTAGCCCCCGGGGAGACCCAGTACTTC
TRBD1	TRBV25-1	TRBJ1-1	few	CASSGQGYHTEAFF	TGTGCCAGCAGTGGACAGGGCTACCACACTGAAGCTTTCTTT
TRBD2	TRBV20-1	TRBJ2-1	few	CSPMASGRRYNEQFF	TGCAGTCCCATGGCTAGCGGGAGGAGGTACAATGAGCAGTTCTTC
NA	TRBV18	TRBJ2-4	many	CASSPKVGPKNIQYF	TGTGCCAGCTCACCAAAGGTCGGACCCAAAAACATTCAGTACTTC
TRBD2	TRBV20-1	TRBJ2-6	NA	CSAPGAGGLSGANVLTF	TGCAGTGCCCCTGGGGCGGGGGGCCTCTCTGGGGCCAACGTCCTGACTTTC
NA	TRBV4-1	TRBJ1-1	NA	CASSGQLTEAFF	TGCGCCAGCAGCGGACAGCTCACTGAAGCTTTCTTT
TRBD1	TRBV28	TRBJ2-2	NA	CASSPGTARYTGELFF	TGTGCCAGCAGTCCCGGGACAGCTCGTTACACCGGGGAGCTGTTTTTT